This T cell receptor (beta chain) was identified during a study of T cells in localized non-small cell lung cancer. Overall study results and limits: Heterogeneity cannot be ruled out, as sequencing used one tumor region only. Appearing in adjacent lung were a median 57 of the top 100 tumor clones. With higher T cell density in blood came longer overall survival. In uninvolved adjacent lung, T cell clonality reached its highest value, exceeding tumor.

This clone was seen a handful of times. Antigen unknown. Unmatched junction bases numbered 6, after V lost 7 bases and J lost 5 bases. The length of the CDR3 is 13 residues. Germline CDR1 reads LNHDA; CDR2 reads SQIVND (reference sequence). Profiled with immunoSEQ multiplex PCR; TCRdb holds only in-frame clones, not every one. The sample includes 55,000 to 75,000 clones, 86% seen only once; the top ten take around a fifth. This receptor was taken from a male donor at least 60 years old with stage III squamous cell lung carcinoma. The chain joins TRBV19 to TRBJ1-1, with 8 bases that match TRBD1. Sequences were derived from peripheral blood, sampled before any cancer treatment. The CDR3 coding sequence is TGTGCCAGTATCGCCAGGGGGCGAACTGAAGCTTTCTTT. Protein sequence: CASIARGRTEAFF.